This record looks at one T cell receptor beta chain sequence and its context. The sample comes from a study of blood T cell repertoires in COVID-19. Repertoires were generated with immunoSEQ multiplex PCR, while TCRdb's copy carries only in-frame clones and drops some. The repertoire holds about 130,000 clones, with 70% to 80% as singletons. The junction had 7 bases not matched to a gene; V was cut back by 2 bases and J by 6 bases. In germline, CDR1 is SGHNT, CDR2 YYREEE (reference sequence). This CDR3 comprises 14 residues. Sequencing was carried out using peripheral blood. The origin of this receptor is a woman in her seventies with COVID-19, enrolled during active disease. The rearrangement joins TRBV5-4 to TRBJ2-7, with 8 bases that match TRBD2. The CDR3 reads CASSFPGRGGEQYF. DNA for the CDR3: TGTGCCAGCAGCTTCCCCGGGAGGGGAGGCGAGCAGTACTTC. The full variable domain, completed using reference TRBV5-4 and TRBJ2-7, is ETGVTQSPTHLIKTRGQQVTLRCSSQSGHNTVSWYQQALGQGPQFIFQYYREEENGRGNFPPRFSGLQFPNYSSELNVNALELDDSALYLCASSFPGRGGEQYFGPGTRLTVT.